The following is a TCR beta chain sequence with its context. Preparation of the TCRbeta library used unique molecular identifiers. TCRdb recomputed calls from the PCR reads with MiXCR, one row per CDR3 protein. The sample carries fewer than 400,000 distinct CDR3 sequences, roughly 20% recorded once. The record originates from a study of T-cell reconstitution after alpha-beta-depleted transplantation in children. Germline assignment: CDR1 SGHRS and CDR2 YFSETQ. The CDR3 runs 19 residues. V shed 4 bases and J 0 bases; nucleotides not matched to a gene: 14. The specimen was PBMCs from the stem cell graft donor, collected from the stem cell graft. The sequence came from a human donor who donated a stem cell graft to a child with acute myeloid leukemia. V usage is TRBV5-1 and J usage is TRBJ2-2; 8 positions match TRBD2. CDR3 nucleotides: TGCGCCAGCAGCCGGGCGGGACTTACTAGCGGCTCGAACACCGGGGAGCTGTTTTTT. Amino acids: CASSRAGLTSGSNTGELFF.